This entry concerns a single T cell receptor beta chain. Its antigen is as yet unknown. Using immunoSEQ multiplex PCR, the repertoire was profiled, and TCRdb retains in-frame clones only, with some absent. The sample holds some 64,000 clones, 60% to 85% seen once. The CDR3 is 16 amino acids. Germline CDR1 reads SGHVS; CDR2 reads FQNEAQ. V shed 1 base, J shed 4 bases, and the junction held 7 bases outside the gene matches. Focal radiation plus CTLA-4 blockade with ipilimumab was administered to patients who had chemo-refractory metastatic non-small-cell lung cancer. The data were taken from a study of radiotherapy plus CTLA-4 blockade in lung cancer. Turning to the study itself: Disease control was achieved by roughly 32% of patients, and objective responses by 18%. Study-wide findings and caveats: How blood T cell clones changed early, along with interferon-beta, reportedly forecast response best.

This receptor was obtained from a human donor with non-small cell lung cancer who had a complete response to radiotherapy plus ipilimumab. The specimen was peripheral blood, collected from a patient treated with radiotherapy plus ipilimumab. The V and J genes are TRBV7-8 and TRBJ2-5; 9 bases align to TRBD2. The CDR3 region has the DNA TGTGCCAGCAGCTTAGTTGGGGGACTAGCAGCAGAGACCCAGTACTTC. Translated: CASSLVGGLAAETQYF.